This TCR beta chain stems from a study of human T cells and chemical hapten exposure. Study as a whole: Patients, predominantly female, presented with alopecia areata, totalis or universalis.

TCRdb analysed the RACE reads with MiXCR anew, one entry per CDR3 protein. The table lists tens of thousands of distinct CDR3 sequences, over 6.5% of them singletons. Time point given: patch test 2, 6 weeks after DPC sensitization. The treatment was: therapeutic diphenylcyclopropenone sensitization with weekly scalp DPC. People who gave samples had alopecia, were 18 to 70 years old, and were suitable for DPC. Regarding the study as a whole: High-frequency TCRs, those above 1 in 1000, stayed the same after DPC sensitization.

This clonotype was recorded a few times. What it binds is unknown. The sequence was collected from a woman aged 45 to 65 with alopecia areata. Some clones in this sample may be carry-over from other donors' samples. The source was whole blood, collected in connection with sensitization to the hapten diphenylcyclopropenone (DPC).

CDR3 nucleotides: TGTGCCAGCAGTTTATTCCTAGCGGGAGGAGCAGATACGCAGTATTTT. It specifies CASSLFLAGGADTQYF. This chain links TRBV28 with TRBJ2-3; 11 bases are shared with TRBD2. This CDR3 spans 16 amino acids. Looked up from germline, CDR1 is MDHEN and CDR2 is SYDVKM. J gave up 4 bases and V 1 base, and 4 bases lay outside the gene matches.